This T cell receptor (beta chain) was sequenced in a study of T cell repertoires in ileal Crohn's disease. Across the study: Operated complications were stricturing disease (around 61%) and penetrating disease (about 40%). About half of patients got postoperative therapy: around 10 thiopurines, around 19 anti-TNF. General study findings and limits: Clonal expansions were more frequent in active smokers than non-smokers at surgery.

Patients were adults with ileal or ileocolonic Crohn's disease needing resection. Here immunoSEQ multiplex PCR was the method, and the copy in TCRdb shows in-frame clones only, minus some. This table has about 4,500 clones, about 81% appearing once. A remark on this clone: Its antigen is not known.

Germline lookup yields CDR1 MNHEY and CDR2 SMNVEV (reference sequence). The ends lost 0 bases at V and 5 bases at J; junction bases unmatched: 8. The CDR3 has 16 residues. The rearrangement joins TRBV27 to TRBJ2-5; 8 bases are shared with TRBD1. The sequencing sample was made of ileal tissue. This TCR was sampled from an adult with Crohn's disease. CDR3 sequence (DNA): TGTGCCAGCAGTTTATCGAGCAGGGGGCGTGGTGAGACCCAGTACTTC. Its translation: CASSLSSRGRGETQYF.